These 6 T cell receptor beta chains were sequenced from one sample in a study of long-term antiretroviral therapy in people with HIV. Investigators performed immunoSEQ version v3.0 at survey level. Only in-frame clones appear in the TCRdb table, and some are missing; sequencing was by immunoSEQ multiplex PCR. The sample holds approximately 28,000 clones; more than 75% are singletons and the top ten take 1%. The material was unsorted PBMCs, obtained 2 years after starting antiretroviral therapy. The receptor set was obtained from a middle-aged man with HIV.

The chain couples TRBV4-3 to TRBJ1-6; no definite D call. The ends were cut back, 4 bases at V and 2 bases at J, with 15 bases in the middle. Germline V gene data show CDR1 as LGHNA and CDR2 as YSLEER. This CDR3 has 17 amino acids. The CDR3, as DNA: TGCGCCAGCAGCCTAAGGAGAGGGCTCGCCTATAATTCACCCCTCCACTTT. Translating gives CASSLRRGLAYNSPLHF.

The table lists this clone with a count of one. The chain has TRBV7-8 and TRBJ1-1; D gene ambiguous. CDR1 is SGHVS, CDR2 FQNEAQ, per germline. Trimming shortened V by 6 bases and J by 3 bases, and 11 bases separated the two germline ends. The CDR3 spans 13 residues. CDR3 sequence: CASRPPRDTEAFF. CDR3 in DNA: TGTGCCAGCAGACCCCCCCGGGACACTGAAGCTTTCTTT.

The CDR3 DNA sequence: TGTGCCAGCAGTTTATCAGGACAGGACTCCAATGAGCAGTTCTTC. Its translation is CASSLSGQDSNEQFF. The gene calls are TRBV28 and TRBJ2-1; 7 bases are a match to TRBD1. Germline CDR1 is MDHEN and CDR2 is SYDVKM. The CDR3 loop spans 15 amino acids. Germline trimming cut 1 base from V and 6 bases from J; bases unmatched to any gene: 6.

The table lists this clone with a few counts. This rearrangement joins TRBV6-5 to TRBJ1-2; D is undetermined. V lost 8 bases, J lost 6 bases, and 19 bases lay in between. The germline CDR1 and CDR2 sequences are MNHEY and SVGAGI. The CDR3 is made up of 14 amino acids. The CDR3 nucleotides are TGTGCCAGCGCTACTACGTGGACCGGGGATGGCTACACCTTC. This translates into CASATTWTGDGYTF.

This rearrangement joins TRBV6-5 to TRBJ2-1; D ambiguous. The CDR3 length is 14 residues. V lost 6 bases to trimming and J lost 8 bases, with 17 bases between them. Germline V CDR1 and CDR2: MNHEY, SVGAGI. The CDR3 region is CASSYLGRHDEQFF. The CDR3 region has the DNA TGTGCCAGCAGCTACCTCGGACGGCACGATGAGCAGTTCTTC.

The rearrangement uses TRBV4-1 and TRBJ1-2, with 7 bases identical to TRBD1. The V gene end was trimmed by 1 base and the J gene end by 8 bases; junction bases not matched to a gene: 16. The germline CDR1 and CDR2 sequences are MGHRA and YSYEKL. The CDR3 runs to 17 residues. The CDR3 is CASSQVEGGGDSAGYTF. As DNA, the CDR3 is TGCGCCAGCAGCCAAGTGGAGGGAGGGGGCGATTCGGCCGGCTACACCTTC.